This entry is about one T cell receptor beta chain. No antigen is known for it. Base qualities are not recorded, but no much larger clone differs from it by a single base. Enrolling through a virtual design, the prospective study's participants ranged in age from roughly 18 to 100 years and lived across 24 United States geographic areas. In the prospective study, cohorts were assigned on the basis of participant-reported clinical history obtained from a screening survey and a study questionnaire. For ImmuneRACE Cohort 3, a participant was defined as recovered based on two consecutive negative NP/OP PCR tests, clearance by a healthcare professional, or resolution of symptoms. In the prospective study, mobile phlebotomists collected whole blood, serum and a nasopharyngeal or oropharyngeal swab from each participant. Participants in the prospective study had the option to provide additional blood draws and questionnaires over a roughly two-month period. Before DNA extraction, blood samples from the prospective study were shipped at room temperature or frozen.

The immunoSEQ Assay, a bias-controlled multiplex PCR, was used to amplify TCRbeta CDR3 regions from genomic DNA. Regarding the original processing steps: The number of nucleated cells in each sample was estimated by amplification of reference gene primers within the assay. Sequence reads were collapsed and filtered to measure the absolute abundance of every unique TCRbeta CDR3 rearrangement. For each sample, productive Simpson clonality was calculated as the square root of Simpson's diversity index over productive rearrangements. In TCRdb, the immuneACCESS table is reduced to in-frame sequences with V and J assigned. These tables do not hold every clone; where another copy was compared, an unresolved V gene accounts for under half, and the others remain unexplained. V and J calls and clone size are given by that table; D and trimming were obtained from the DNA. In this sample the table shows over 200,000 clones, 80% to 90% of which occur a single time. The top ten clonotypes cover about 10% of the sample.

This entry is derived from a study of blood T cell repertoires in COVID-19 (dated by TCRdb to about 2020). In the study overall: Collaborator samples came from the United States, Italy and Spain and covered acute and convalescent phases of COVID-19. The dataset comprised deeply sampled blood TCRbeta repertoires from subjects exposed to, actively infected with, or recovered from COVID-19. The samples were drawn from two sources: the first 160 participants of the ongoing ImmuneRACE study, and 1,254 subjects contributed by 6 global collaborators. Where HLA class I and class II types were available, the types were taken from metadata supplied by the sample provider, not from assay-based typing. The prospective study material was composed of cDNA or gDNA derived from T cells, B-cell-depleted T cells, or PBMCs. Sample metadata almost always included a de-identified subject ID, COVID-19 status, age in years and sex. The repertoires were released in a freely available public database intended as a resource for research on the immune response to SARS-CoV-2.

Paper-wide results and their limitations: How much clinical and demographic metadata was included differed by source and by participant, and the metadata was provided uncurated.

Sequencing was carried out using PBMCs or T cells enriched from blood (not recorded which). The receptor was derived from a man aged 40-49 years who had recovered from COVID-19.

The CDR3 reads CSVQYGQYNSPLHF. The sequenced DNA is TGCAGCGTTCAGTATGGACAGTATAATTCACCCCTCCACTTT. The chain was built from TRBV29-1 and TRBJ1-6; 6 matching bases give a weak D call of TRBD1. The CDR3 has 14 amino acids, counting the end cysteine and phenylalanine. The entry retains the CDR3 DNA only, 42 bases that are in frame from base 1. Via the germline V gene, CDR1 is SQVTM and CDR2 ANQGSEA. The junction shows trimming of 5 bases on V and 4 bases on J, plus 12 bases between the germline ends.